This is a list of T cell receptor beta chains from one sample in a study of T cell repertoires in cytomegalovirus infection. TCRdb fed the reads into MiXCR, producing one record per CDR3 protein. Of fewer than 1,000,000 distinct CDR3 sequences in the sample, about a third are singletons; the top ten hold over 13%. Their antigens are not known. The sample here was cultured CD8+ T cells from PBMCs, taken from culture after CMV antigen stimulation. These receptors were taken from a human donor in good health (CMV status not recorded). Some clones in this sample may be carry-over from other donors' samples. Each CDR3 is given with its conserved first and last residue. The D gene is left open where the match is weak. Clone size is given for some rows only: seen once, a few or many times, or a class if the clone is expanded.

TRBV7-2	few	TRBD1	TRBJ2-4	TGTGCCAGCAGCTCCCCGGGACAGGGGATTCACATTCAGTACTTC	CASSSPGQGIHIQYF
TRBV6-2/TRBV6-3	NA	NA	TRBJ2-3	TGTGCCAGCAGTTACTCCATGGTGCAGTATTTT	CASSYSMVQYF
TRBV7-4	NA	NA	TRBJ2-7	TGTGCCGGCAGCCACCAGACAGGAACCTACGAGCAGTACTTC	CAGSHQTGTYEQYF
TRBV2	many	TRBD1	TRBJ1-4	TGTGCCAGCAGTCCCTTTCGGACAGGGGAAGAAAAACTGTTTTTT	CASSPFRTGEEKLFF
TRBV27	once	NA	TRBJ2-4	TGTGCCAGCAGCCCATCAGGGGGCGGGGGCAAAAACATTCAGTACTTC	CASSPSGGGGKNIQYF
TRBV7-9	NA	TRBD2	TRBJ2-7	TGTGCCAGCAGCCCTAGCGGTACACTAGAAATTTACTACGAGCAGTACTTC	CASSPSGTLEIYYEQYF
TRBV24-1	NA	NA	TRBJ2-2	TGTGCCACCAGTGAGACTATCCCTCACACCGGGGAGCTGTTTTTT	CATSETIPHTGELFF
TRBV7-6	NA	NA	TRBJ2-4	TGTGCCAGCAGCTATGGAGGCAAAAACATTCAGTACTTC	CASSYGGKNIQYF
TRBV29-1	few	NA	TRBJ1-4	TGCAGCGTTGAACGGCTTGAAAAACTGTTTTTT	CSVERLEKLFF
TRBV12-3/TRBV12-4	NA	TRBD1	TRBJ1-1	TGTGCCAGCAGAAGGGAACAGGGGGCGCGTGGCACTGAAGCTTTCTTT	CASRREQGARGTEAFF
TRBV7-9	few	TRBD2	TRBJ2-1	TGTGCCACCCTCCTTTCCGGGACTAGCGGGGTGGGATACAATGAGCAGTTCTTC	CATLLSGTSGVGYNEQFF
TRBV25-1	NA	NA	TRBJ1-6	TGTGCCAGCAGTGAAGGGTTAGATTCACCCCTCCACTTT	CASSEGLDSPLHF
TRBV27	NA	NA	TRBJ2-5	TGTGCCAGCAGTTTATTTGGGGGGGGGCCCCCCGAGACCCAGTACTTC	CASSLFGGGPPETQYF
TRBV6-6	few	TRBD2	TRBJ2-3	TGTGCCAGCAGTTACCTTAGCGGGGCTGGTACAGATACGCAGTATTTT	CASSYLSGAGTDTQYF
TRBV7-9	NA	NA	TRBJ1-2	TGTGCCAGCACCCCGGGCTATGGCTACACCTTC	CASTPGYGYTF
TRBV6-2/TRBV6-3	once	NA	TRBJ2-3	TGTGCCAGCAGTTATGTTCCAGGGAGCACAGATACGCAGTATTTT	CASSYVPGSTDTQYF